Shown below are 29 T cell receptor beta chains from a single sample sequenced in a study of blood T cell repertoires in COVID-19. Produced via immunoSEQ multiplex PCR; TCRdb's table is partial and in-frame only. The repertoire holds around 200,000 clones, with approximately 83% as singletons. The sequenced sample was peripheral blood. The receptor source for this set is a woman aged 25 to 39 with COVID-19, enrolled during active disease.

The V call is TRBV7-8, the J call TRBJ1-5, with D hard to call. V was clipped by 0 bases and J by 0 bases, with 12 bases between them. Per the germline V gene, CDR1 is SGHVS and CDR2 is FQNEAQ. The CDR3 extends over 17 amino acids. CDR3 coding DNA: TGTGCCAGCAGCTTAGCCGGCAGACTCAATAGCAATCAGCCCCAGCATTTT. This codes for CASSLAGRLNSNQPQHF.

The rearrangement links TRBV9 to TRBJ1-2, with no clear D. Trimming left V 4 bases short and J 8 bases short, with 15 bases between. The CDR3 length is 13 residues. From germline, CDR1 is SGDLS and CDR2 YYNGEE. CDR3: CASSSPGKGGYTF. The CDR3, as DNA: TGTGCCAGCAGCTCCCCCGGGAAGGGAGGCTACACCTTC.

This sequence joins TRBV5-1 and TRBJ2-1, with D uncertain. This CDR3 has 12 residues. V dropped 3 bases and J dropped 4 bases, with 5 bases sitting between them. The germline V gene encodes CDR1 SGHRS and CDR2 YFSETQ. The CDR3 DNA is TGCGCCAGCAGCTCTAATTACAATGAGCAGTTCTTC. This encodes CASSSNYNEQFF.

This clone came up a few times. The CDR3 nucleotides read TGTGCCAGCAGCCGAGGACAGACCCAAGAGACCCAGTACTTC. Translating it yields CASSRGQTQETQYF. This chain connects TRBV5-4 to TRBJ2-5; D may be TRBD1 (6 bases). The V gene's germline CDR1 is SGHNT and CDR2 YYREEE (reference sequence). V was cut by 4 bases and J by 1 base, with 11 bases left in between. There are 14 residues in the CDR3. Variable domain in full (rest from reference TRBV5-4 and TRBJ2-5): ETGVTQSPTHLIKTRGQQVTLRCSSQSGHNTVSWYQQALGQGPQFIFQYYREEENGRGNFPPRFSGLQFPNYSSELNVNALELDDSALYLCASSRGQTQETQYFGPGTRLLVL.

The chain joins TRBV18 to TRBJ2-5; no firm D call. This CDR3 is built from 13 residues. The ends were cut back, 5 bases at V and 5 bases at J, with 12 bases in the middle. Germline V gives CDR1 KGHSH, CDR2 LQKENI. CDR3 protein: CASSSLSWETQYF. DNA for the CDR3: TGTGCCAGCTCAAGCTTATCGTGGGAGACCCAGTACTTC.

V usage is TRBV6-1 and J usage is TRBJ1-5, with D possibly TRBD1 on 6 matching bases. Germline CDR1 is MNHNS and CDR2 is SASEGT. There are 17 residues in the CDR3. Trimming left V 1 base short and J 5 bases short, with 18 bases between. CDR3 nucleotides: TGTGCCAGCAGTGAAGGGCCAAGACAGGAAGAATATCAGCCCCAGCATTTT. Translating it yields CASSEGPRQEEYQPQHF.

This chain uses TRBV6-5 with TRBJ1-2; no clear D. The CDR3 extends over 14 amino acids. V shed 0 bases and J shed 8 bases, with 13 bases lying between them. Looked up from germline, CDR1 is MNHEY and CDR2 is SVGAGI. The chain's CDR3 is CASSYSGAGGGYTF. CDR3 nucleotides: TGTGCCAGCAGTTACTCTGGCGCTGGAGGGGGCTACACCTTC.

There are a few counts of this clone. V and J are TRBV5-5 and TRBJ1-1; D may be TRBD1 (5 bases). Germline assignment: CDR1 SGHKS and CDR2 YYEKEE (reference sequence). This CDR3 contains 15 residues. V was cut by 4 bases and J by 2 bases, with 15 bases left in between. The chain's CDR3 is CASSLNSGVNTEAFF. The CDR3, as DNA: TGTGCCAGCAGCCTAAATTCGGGGGTAAACACTGAAGCTTTCTTT.

This chain joins TRBV29-1 and TRBJ2-1, with 7 positions matching TRBD2. Trimming removed 4 bases from V and 9 bases from J; junction bases left unmatched: 6. CDR3 length equals 12 residues. Germline assignment: CDR1 SQVTM and CDR2 ANQGSEA. The CDR3 region has the DNA TGCAGCGTTGGTACTAGCGTTAGTGAGCAGTTCTTC. This encodes CSVGTSVSEQFF.

The genes are TRBV5-1 and TRBJ1-3; D ambiguous. This CDR3 is 15 amino acids long. The V end was cut by 5 bases, the J end by 0 bases, with 12 bases between. CDR1 and CDR2 from the germline V gene are SGHRS and YFSETQ. Here the CDR3 DNA reads TGCGCCAGCAGATCCGATCTGAGCTCTGGAAACACCATATATTTT. Translating it yields CASRSDLSSGNTIYF.

This chain links TRBV9 with TRBJ2-1; D call uncertain. This CDR3 contains 13 residues. The V and J ends lost 0 bases and 9 bases respectively, with 10 bases between them. Germline lookup yields CDR1 SGDLS and CDR2 YYNGEE. In DNA form, the CDR3 reads TGTGCCAGCAGCGTAGCTAAACTCGGTGAGCAGTTCTTC. It is translated as CASSVAKLGEQFF.

Here the CDR3 DNA reads TGTGCCAGCAGCCAAGATCTCTCGGGTCGCGAGCAGTACTTC. Translated: CASSQDLSGREQYF. V usage is TRBV14 and J usage is TRBJ2-7; D is undetermined. The germline V gene has CDR1 SGHDN and CDR2 FVKESK. V lost 0 bases to trimming and J lost 6 bases, with 12 bases between them. This CDR3 comprises 14 residues.

This clone was counted a few times. This CDR3 is also generated by other DNA sequences in the sample. The chain has TRBV7-8 and TRBJ2-7; 8 bases are shared with TRBD1. The length of the CDR3 is 14 residues. Trimming removed 1 base from V and 4 bases from J; junction bases left unmatched: 3. In germline, CDR1 is SGHVS, CDR2 FQNEAQ. The CDR3 coding sequence is TGTGCCAGCAGCTTAGACAGGGGGAAGTACGAGCAGTACTTC. Encoded protein: CASSLDRGKYEQYF.

The rearrangement uses TRBV30 and TRBJ2-3; 7 bases line up with TRBD2. This CDR3 spans 14 amino acids. V gave up 4 bases and J gave up 2 bases; unmatched junction bases: 6. Germline CDR1 and CDR2: GTSNPN and SVGIG (reference sequence). The CDR3, as DNA: TGTGCCTGGAATGGGGGGGATAACACAGATACGCAGTATTTT. Translating it yields CAWNGGDNTDTQYF.

The rearrangement uses TRBV12-3 or TRBV12-4 and TRBJ2-7; TRBD1 might be the D (6 bases). With 4 bases removed from V and 12 bases from J, the gap between germline ends came to 19 bases. The CDR3 totals 13 residues. The chain's CDR3 is CASSSPGQPDLYF. In nucleotides, the CDR3 is TGTGCCAGCAGTTCACCTGGACAGCCGGATCTGTACTTC.

The rearrangement joins TRBV28 to TRBJ1-1; maybe TRBD1 (5 bases). The V gene's germline CDR1 is MDHEN and CDR2 SYDVKM. The CDR3 sequence is 16 residues long. V dropped 0 bases and J dropped 5 bases, with 16 bases sitting between them. CDR3 nucleotide sequence: TGTGCCAGCAGTTTATGGGAGGGCGGGGCGGAGACTGAAGCTTTCTTT. Its translation is CASSLWEGGAETEAFF.

The chain joins TRBV29-1 to TRBJ1-4; TRBD1 aligns across 9 bases. Trimming at V came to 1 base and at J to 7 bases, leaving 13 bases not matched to a gene. Germline lookup yields CDR1 SQVTM and CDR2 ANQGSEA. This CDR3 has 17 residues. CDR3 loop: CSVEVGTGKGVGEKLFF. The CDR3 DNA follows: TGCAGCGTTGAAGTTGGGACAGGGAAGGGGGTTGGTGAAAAACTGTTTTTT. Looking up the rest from reference TRBV29-1 and TRBJ1-4 gives the full variable domain: SAVISQKPSRDICQRGTSLTIQCQVDSQVTMMFWYRQQPGQSLTLIATANQGSEATYESGFVIDKFPISRPNLTFSTLTVSNMSPEDSSIYLCSVEVGTGKGVGEKLFFGSGTQLSVL.

The chain is built from TRBV5-1 and TRBJ2-1; D may be TRBD2 (6 bases). Trimming left V 4 bases short and J 0 bases short, with 14 bases between. Germline CDR1 reads SGHRS; CDR2 reads YFSETQ. The CDR3 is made up of 16 amino acids. CDR3 sequence: CASSLTAGISYNEQFF. The CDR3 coding sequence is TGCGCCAGCAGCCTGACGGCGGGGATCTCCTACAATGAGCAGTTCTTC.

The rearrangement uses TRBV13 and TRBJ2-5; TRBD2 matches at 9 bases. After removal of 5 bases from V and 5 bases from J, the junction contained 12 bases not matched to a gene. In germline, CDR1 is PRHDT, CDR2 FYEKMQ (reference sequence). The CDR3 runs 16 residues. The CDR3 is CASSPFGRGGPETQYF. Written as DNA, the CDR3 is TGTGCCAGCAGCCCCTTCGGGCGGGGGGGCCCGGAGACCCAGTACTTC.

The chain recombines TRBV5-1 with TRBJ2-7; the match to TRBD1 covers 9 bases. Losses at the gene ends were 4 bases for V and 3 bases for J; bases not matched to a gene: 2. This CDR3 is 13 amino acids long. The germline CDR1 and CDR2 sequences are SGHRS and YFSETQ. Here the CDR3 DNA reads TGCGCCAGCAGCGGGGACAGGGTCTACGAGCAGTACTTC. This gives the protein CASSGDRVYEQYF.

The V and J genes are TRBV11-3 and TRBJ1-1; D is possibly TRBD1 (5 bases). This CDR3 comprises 13 residues. Between the trimmed V and J ends, which lost 3 bases and 6 bases, there was a span of 11 bases. The germline CDR1 and CDR2 sequences are SGHNT and YENEEA. The CDR3 DNA follows: TGTGCCAGCAGCTTCGGCAGGGCTCCTGAAGCTTTCTTT. Encoded protein: CASSFGRAPEAFF.

In its sample, this clone was seen a few times. This sequence joins TRBV7-9 and TRBJ2-1; perhaps TRBD2 as D (5 bases). V gave up 5 bases and J gave up 6 bases, with 17 bases separating them. This CDR3 spans 15 amino acids. The V gene's germline CDR1 is SEHNR and CDR2 FQNEAQ (reference sequence). In DNA, the CDR3 is TGTGCCAGCAGCCCCTCCGAGTCGGGGAGCAATGAGCAGTTCTTC. The encoded protein is CASSPSESGSNEQFF. Filled out from reference TRBV7-9 and TRBJ2-1, the complete variable domain reads DTGVSQNPRHKITKRGQNVTFRCDPISEHNRLYWYRQTLGQGPEFLTYFQNEAQLEKSRLLSDRFSAERPKGSFSTLEIQRTEQGDSAMYLCASSPSESGSNEQFFGPGTRLTVL.

This rearrangement joins TRBV4-1 to TRBJ1-2; D ambiguous. Germline V gene data show CDR1 as MGHRA and CDR2 as YSYEKL. Trimming cost V 4 bases and J 5 bases, with 11 bases left between them. The CDR3 runs to 13 residues. The CDR3 region has the DNA TGCGCCAGCAGCCTCGTAGGAGGATATGGCTACACCTTC. Its translation is CASSLVGGYGYTF.

This rearrangement joins TRBV19 to TRBJ2-5; possibly TRBD2 for D (6 bases). V dropped 2 bases and J dropped 3 bases, with 10 bases sitting between them. This CDR3 spans 14 amino acids. Germline CDR1 is LNHDA and CDR2 is SQIVND (reference sequence). The CDR3 region has the DNA TGTGCCAGTAGTATATTATCGGGGGAAGAGACCCAGTACTTC. This codes for CASSILSGEETQYF.

The chain couples TRBV6-2 or TRBV6-3 to TRBJ1-1, with 8 bases that match TRBD1. The CDR3 is made up of 15 amino acids. V lost 6 bases and J lost 0; bases outside the gene matches: 6. Germline V CDR1 and CDR2: MNHEY, SVGEGT. The CDR3 region is CASSPVTGVNTEAFF. CDR3 DNA: TGTGCCAGCAGCCCCGTGACAGGGGTGAACACTGAAGCTTTCTTT.

This chain links TRBV5-4 with TRBJ1-6; D unclear. The CDR3 length is 15 residues. V lost 4 bases to trimming and J lost 3 bases, with 11 bases between them. The germline V gene has CDR1 SGHNT and CDR2 YYREEE (reference sequence). The CDR3 protein is CASSGEAIYNSPLHF. CDR3 nucleotides: TGTGCCAGCAGCGGAGAGGCGATCTATAATTCACCCCTCCACTTT.

The chain links TRBV6-2 or TRBV6-3 to TRBJ2-4; 9 nucleotides agree with TRBD2. CDR3 length: 17 amino acids. J gave up 4 bases and V 2 bases, and 9 bases lay outside the gene matches. Germline V CDR1 and CDR2: MNHEY, SVGEGT. The CDR3 loop is CASSYPPRTSVKNIQYF. The DNA for the CDR3 is TGTGCCAGCAGTTACCCCCCCCGGACTAGCGTAAAAAACATTCAGTACTTC.

The V gene is TRBV5-4, the J gene TRBJ2-2, with 10 bases lining up with TRBD2. CDR3 length: 15 amino acids. The germline gives CDR1 SGHNT, CDR2 YYREEE (reference sequence). Germline trimming cut 4 bases from V and 7 bases from J; bases unmatched to any gene: 7. The CDR3 here is CASSIGTSAGGELFF. For the CDR3, the DNA is TGTGCCAGCAGCATTGGGACTAGCGCTGGCGGGGAGCTGTTTTTT.

The chain is built from TRBV6-5 and TRBJ2-1, with TRBD2 matching 11 bases. V shed 6 bases, J shed 6 bases, and the junction held 7 bases outside the gene matches. CDR1 and CDR2 (germline): MNHEY, SVGAGI. This CDR3 region has 15 residues. The CDR3 here is CASSHTSGGANEQFF. As DNA, the CDR3 is TGTGCCAGCAGCCATACTAGCGGGGGTGCCAATGAGCAGTTCTTC.